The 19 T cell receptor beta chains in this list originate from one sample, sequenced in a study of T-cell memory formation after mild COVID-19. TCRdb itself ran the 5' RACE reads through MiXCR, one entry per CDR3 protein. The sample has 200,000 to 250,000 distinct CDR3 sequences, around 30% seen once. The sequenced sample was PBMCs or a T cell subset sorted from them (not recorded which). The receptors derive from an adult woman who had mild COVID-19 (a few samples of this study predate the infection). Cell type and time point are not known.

This CDR3 reads CASSVILTSTDTQYF. The CDR3 region has the DNA TGTGCCAGCAGCGTTATTCTAACTAGCACAGATACGCAGTATTTT. The chain combines TRBV9 with TRBJ2-3, with D uncertain. V lost 2 bases and J 0 bases, leaving 10 bases between the germline ends. The germline gives CDR1 SGDLS, CDR2 YYNGEE. This CDR3 is 15 amino acids long.

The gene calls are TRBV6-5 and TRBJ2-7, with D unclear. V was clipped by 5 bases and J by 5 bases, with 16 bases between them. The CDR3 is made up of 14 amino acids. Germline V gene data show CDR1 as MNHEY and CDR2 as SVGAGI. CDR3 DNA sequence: TGTGCCAGCAGTACGTTTGGGGTAACTGACGAGCAGTACTTC. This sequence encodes CASSTFGVTDEQYF.

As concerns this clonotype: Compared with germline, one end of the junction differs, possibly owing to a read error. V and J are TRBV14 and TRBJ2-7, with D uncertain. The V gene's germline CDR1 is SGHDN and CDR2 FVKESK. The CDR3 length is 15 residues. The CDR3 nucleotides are TGTGACAGCAGCCTTGCCGATCCATTAAATTACGAGCAGTACTTC. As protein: CDSSLADPLNYEQYF.

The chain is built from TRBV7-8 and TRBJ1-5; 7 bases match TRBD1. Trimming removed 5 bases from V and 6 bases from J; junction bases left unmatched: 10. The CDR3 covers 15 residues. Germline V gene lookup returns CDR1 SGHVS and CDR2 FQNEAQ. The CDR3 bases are TGTGCCAGCAGCCCGCTGACAGGGAGGGGTCAGCCCCAGCATTTT. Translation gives CASSPLTGRGQPQHF. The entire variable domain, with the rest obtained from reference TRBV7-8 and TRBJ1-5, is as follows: GAGVSQSPRYKVAKRGQDVALRCDPISGHVSLFWYQQALGQGPEFLTYFQNEAQLDKSGLPSDRFFAERPEGSVSTLKIQRTQQEDSAVYLCASSPLTGRGQPQHFGDGTRLSIL.

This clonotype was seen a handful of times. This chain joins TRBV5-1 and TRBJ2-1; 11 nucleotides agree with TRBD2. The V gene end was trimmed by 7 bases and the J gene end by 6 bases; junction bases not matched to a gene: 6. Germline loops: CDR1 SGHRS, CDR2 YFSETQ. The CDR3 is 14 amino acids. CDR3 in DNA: TGCGCCAGCGGGATTAGCGGGGGGGCCAATGAGCAGTTCTTC. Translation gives CASGISGGANEQFF.

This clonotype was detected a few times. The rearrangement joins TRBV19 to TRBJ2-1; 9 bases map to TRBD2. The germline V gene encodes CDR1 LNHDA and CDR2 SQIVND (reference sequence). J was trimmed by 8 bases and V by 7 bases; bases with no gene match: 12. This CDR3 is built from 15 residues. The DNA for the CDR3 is TGTGCCAGTAAGGGCCGGCGGGAGGGCCACTATGAGCAGTTCTTC. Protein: CASKGRREGHYEQFF.

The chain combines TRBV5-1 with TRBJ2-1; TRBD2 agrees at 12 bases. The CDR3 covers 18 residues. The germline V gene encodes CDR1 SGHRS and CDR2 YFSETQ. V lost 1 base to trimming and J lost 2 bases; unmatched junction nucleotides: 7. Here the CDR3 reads CASSLTSGGPGTYNEQFF. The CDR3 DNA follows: TGCGCCAGCAGCTTGACTAGCGGGGGGCCGGGAACCTACAATGAGCAGTTCTTC.

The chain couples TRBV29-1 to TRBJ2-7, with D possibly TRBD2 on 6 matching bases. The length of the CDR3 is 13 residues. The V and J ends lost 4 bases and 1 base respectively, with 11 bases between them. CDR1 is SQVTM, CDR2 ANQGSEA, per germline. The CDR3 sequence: CSVAGGISYEQYF. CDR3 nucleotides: TGCAGCGTTGCCGGCGGGATATCCTACGAGCAGTACTTC.

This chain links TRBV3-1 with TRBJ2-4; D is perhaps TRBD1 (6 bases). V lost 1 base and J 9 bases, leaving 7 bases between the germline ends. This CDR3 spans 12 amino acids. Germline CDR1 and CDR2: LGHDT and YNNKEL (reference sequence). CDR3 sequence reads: CASSQGRGIQYF. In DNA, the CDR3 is TGTGCCAGCAGCCAAGGCAGGGGCATTCAGTACTTC.

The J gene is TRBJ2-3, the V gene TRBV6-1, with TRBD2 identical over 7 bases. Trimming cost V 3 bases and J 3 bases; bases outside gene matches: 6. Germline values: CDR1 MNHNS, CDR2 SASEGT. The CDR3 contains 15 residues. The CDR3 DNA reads TGTGCCAGCAGTGATTCTCCGGGACTAACAGATACGCAGTATTTT. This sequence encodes CASSDSPGLTDTQYF.

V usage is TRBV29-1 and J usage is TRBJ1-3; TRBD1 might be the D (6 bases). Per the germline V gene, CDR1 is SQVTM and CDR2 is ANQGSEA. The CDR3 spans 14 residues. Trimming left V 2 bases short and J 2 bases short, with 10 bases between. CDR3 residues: CSVEQGMAGNTIYF. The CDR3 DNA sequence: TGCAGCGTTGAACAGGGGATGGCTGGAAACACCATATATTTT. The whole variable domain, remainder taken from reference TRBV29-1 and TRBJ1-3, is SAVISQKPSRDICQRGTSLTIQCQVDSQVTMMFWYRQQPGQSLTLIATANQGSEATYESGFVIDKFPISRPNLTFSTLTVSNMSPEDSSIYLCSVEQGMAGNTIYFGEGSWLTVV.

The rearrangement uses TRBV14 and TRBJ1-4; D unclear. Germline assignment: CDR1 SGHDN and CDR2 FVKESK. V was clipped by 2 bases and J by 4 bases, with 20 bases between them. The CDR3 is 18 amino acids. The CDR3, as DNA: TGTGCCAGCAGCCAAAACCCTCTTTTGCCAGGCAATAATGAAAAACTGTTTTTT. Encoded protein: CASSQNPLLPGNNEKLFF.

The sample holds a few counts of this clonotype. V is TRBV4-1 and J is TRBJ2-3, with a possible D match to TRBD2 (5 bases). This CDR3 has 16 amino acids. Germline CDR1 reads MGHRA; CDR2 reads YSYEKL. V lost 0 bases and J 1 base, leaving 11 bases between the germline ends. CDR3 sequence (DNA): TGCGCCAGCAGCCAAGATCAAGGAGCGGGCACAGATACGCAGTATTTT. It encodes CASSQDQGAGTDTQYF.

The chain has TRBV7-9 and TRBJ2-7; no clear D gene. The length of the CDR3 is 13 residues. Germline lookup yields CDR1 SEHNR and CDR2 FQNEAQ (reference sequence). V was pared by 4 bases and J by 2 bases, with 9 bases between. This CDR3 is CASSSHIAYEQYF. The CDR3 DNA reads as TGTGCCAGCAGCTCCCATATAGCCTACGAGCAGTACTTC. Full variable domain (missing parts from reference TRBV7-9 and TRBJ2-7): DTGVSQNPRHKITKRGQNVTFRCDPISEHNRLYWYRQTLGQGPEFLTYFQNEAQLEKSRLLSDRFSAERPKGSFSTLEIQRTEQGDSAMYLCASSSHIAYEQYFGPGTRLTVT.

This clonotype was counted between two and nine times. This CDR3 is CASRGSPSSGNTIYF. The CDR3 region has the DNA TGTGCCAGCAGGGGCAGCCCCAGCTCTGGAAACACCATATATTTT. The gene calls are TRBV6-1 and TRBJ1-3; D not resolved. The germline gives CDR1 MNHNS, CDR2 SASEGT. The CDR3 consists of 15 residues. V lost 6 bases to trimming and J lost 0 bases, with 12 bases between them.

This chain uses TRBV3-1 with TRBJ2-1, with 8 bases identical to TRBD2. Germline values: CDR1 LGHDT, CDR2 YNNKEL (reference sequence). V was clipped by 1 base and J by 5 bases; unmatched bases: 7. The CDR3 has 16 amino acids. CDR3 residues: CASSQASGRQHNEQFF. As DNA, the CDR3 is TGTGCCAGCAGCCAAGCCAGCGGGAGACAGCACAATGAGCAGTTCTTC.

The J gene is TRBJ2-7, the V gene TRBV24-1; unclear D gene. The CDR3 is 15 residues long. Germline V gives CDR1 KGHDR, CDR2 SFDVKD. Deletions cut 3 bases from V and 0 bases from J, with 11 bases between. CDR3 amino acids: CATSDPGQSSYEQYF. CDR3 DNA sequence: TGTGCCACCAGTGATCCGGGCCAAAGCTCCTACGAGCAGTACTTC.

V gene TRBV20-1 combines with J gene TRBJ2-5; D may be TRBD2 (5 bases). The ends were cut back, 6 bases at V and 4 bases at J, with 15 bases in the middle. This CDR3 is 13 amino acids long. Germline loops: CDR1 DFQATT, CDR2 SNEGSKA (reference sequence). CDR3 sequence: CSAPYPAAETQYF. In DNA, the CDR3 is TGCAGTGCGCCTTACCCAGCGGCAGAGACCCAGTACTTC.

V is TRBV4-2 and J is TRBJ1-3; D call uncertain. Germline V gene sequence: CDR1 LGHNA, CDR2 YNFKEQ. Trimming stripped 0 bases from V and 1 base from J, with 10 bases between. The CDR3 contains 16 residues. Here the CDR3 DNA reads TGTGCCAGCAGCCAAGATTTTGTGGGGTCTGGAAACACCATATATTTT. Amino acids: CASSQDFVGSGNTIYF.